The clone carrying this T cell receptor (beta chain) was found a few times. Expressed TCRB transcripts got sequenced, as all isolated RNA was reverse transcribed. Method: immunoSEQ multiplex PCR; TCRdb's copy keeps in-frame clones and lacks some. The table includes just over 450,000 clones, around 30% detected once. The CDR3 has 14 amino acids. Germline CDR1 is SQVTM and CDR2 is ANQGSEA. Trimming shortened V by 6 bases and J by 1 base, and 15 bases separated the two germline ends. This record comes from a study of beta chain features in type 1 diabetes. This TCR came from a man between 18 and 29 years old in good health. The sample comprised naive CD4+ T cells from blood. This chain uses TRBV29-1 with TRBJ1-1, with D hard to call. CDR3 coding DNA: TGCAGCGTGGCCTTTTTTTACTCGAACACTGAAGCTTTCTTT. Its protein is CSVAFFYSNTEAFF. The variable domain in full, completed from reference TRBV29-1 and TRBJ1-1, reads SAVISQKPSRDICQRGTSLTIQCQVDSQVTMMFWYRQQPGQSLTLIATANQGSEATYESGFVIDKFPISRPNLTFSTLTVSNMSPEDSSIYLCSVAFFYSNTEAFFGQGTRLTVV.